Shown below are 21 T cell receptor beta chains from a single sample sequenced in a study of Ad26.COV2.S vaccination and SARS-CoV-2 variants. The treatment denotes: roughly 20 received Ad26.COV2.S at low or high dose, single or two shots; several received placebo; per-sample allocation not given. On day 63 after the first injection, vaccine and placebo recipients gave samples. The assay was immunoSEQ multiplex PCR, and TCRdb's table has in-frame clones only and misses some. The table records roughly 700,000 clones, 80% to 90% of them present only once. The source was peripheral blood, collected in a trial of Ad26.COV2.S vaccine versus placebo. The receptors come from a person aged 18-65 years who received the Ad26.COV2.S COVID-19 vaccine or a placebo.

This chain joins TRBV19 and TRBJ2-3, with TRBD2 matching over 8 bases. Germline assignment: CDR1 LNHDA and CDR2 SQIVND (reference sequence). This CDR3 comprises 16 residues. V lost 3 bases, J lost 6 bases, and 11 bases stayed unmatched. CDR3 region: CASSIYAAGVPDTQYF. For the CDR3, the DNA is TGTGCCAGTAGTATCTACGCAGCGGGAGTCCCCGATACGCAGTATTTT.

The rearrangement uses TRBV7-9 and TRBJ2-7; 12 bases match TRBD2. After removal of 5 bases from V and 3 bases from J, the junction contained 5 bases not matched to a gene. Germline CDR1 and CDR2: SEHNR and FQNEAQ (reference sequence). The CDR3 length is 15 residues. DNA of the CDR3: TGTGCCAGCAGCCGACTAGCGGGAGACATCTACGAGCAGTACTTC. Protein: CASSRLAGDIYEQYF.

Note on this clone: This sample also contains other DNA sequences that code for the same CDR3. The chain is built from TRBV30 and TRBJ1-1, with D tentatively TRBD1 (6 bases). The CDR3 is 12 amino acids. V was shortened by 3 bases and J by 5 bases, with 10 bases between the two germline ends. Germline V gene data show CDR1 as GTSNPN and CDR2 as SVGIG (reference sequence). The CDR3 DNA reads TGTGCCTGGAGCGCAGGACAGACTGAAGCTTTCTTT. Protein sequence: CAWSAGQTEAFF.

The sample holds one count of this clone. V is TRBV4-3 and J is TRBJ2-7; D might be TRBD1 or TRBD2, each matching 6 bases. V gave up 0 bases and J gave up 6 bases, with 9 bases separating them. CDR3 size: 13 residues. Germline V gene sequence: CDR1 LGHNA, CDR2 YSLEER. CDR3 residues: CASSQDRGREQYF. For the CDR3, the DNA is TGCGCCAGCAGCCAAGATCGGGGGCGCGAGCAGTACTTC.

The rearrangement joins TRBV7-3 to TRBJ2-7, with a possible D match to TRBD2 (7 bases). Deletions cut 1 base from V and 0 bases from J, with 10 bases between. The CDR3 has 15 residues. Germline CDR1 and CDR2: SGHTA and FQGTGA. This chain's CDR3 is CASSLIGGASYEQYF. CDR3 bases: TGTGCCAGCAGCTTAATAGGGGGGGCCTCCTACGAGCAGTACTTC.

The chain combines TRBV5-8 with TRBJ1-1; no definite D call. V was pared by 6 bases and J by 8 bases, with 5 bases between. Germline lookup yields CDR1 SGHTS and CDR2 YDEGEE. This CDR3 spans 9 amino acids. CDR3 protein: CASILEAFF. The CDR3 DNA is TGTGCCAGCATCCTGGAAGCTTTCTTT.

V usage is TRBV4-2 and J usage is TRBJ2-3; 9 positions agree with TRBD2. V shed 4 bases, J shed 1 base, and the junction held 9 bases outside the gene matches. CDR3 length equals 17 residues. The V gene's germline CDR1 is LGHNA and CDR2 YNFKEQ. CDR3: CASSLGAAGGGTDTQYF. In DNA, the CDR3 is TGTGCCAGCAGCCTCGGTGCGGCGGGGGGGGGCACAGATACGCAGTATTTT.

The CDR3 sequence is CAWSVTGEEQFF. CDR3 DNA sequence: TGTGCCTGGAGTGTAACCGGGGAGGAGCAGTTCTTC. The chain couples TRBV30 to TRBJ2-1; maybe TRBD2 (5 bases). CDR1 and CDR2 (germline): GTSNPN, SVGIG (reference sequence). The CDR3 length is 12 residues. V lost 0 bases and J lost 10, with 10 bases in between.

Turning to this clone: This sample also contains other DNA sequences that code for the same CDR3. The V and J genes are TRBV15 and TRBJ1-2; 8 bases map to TRBD1. CDR3 length equals 13 residues. The V segment lost 5 bases and the J segment 3 bases; nucleotides outside the gene matches: 2. Germline V gives CDR1 LNHNV, CDR2 YYDKDF (reference sequence). The chain's CDR3 is CATSPDRDYGYTF. The CDR3 DNA reads as TGTGCCACCAGCCCGGACAGGGACTATGGCTACACCTTC.

This clone was observed a single time. This chain connects TRBV7-2 to TRBJ1-4, with a possible D match to TRBD1 (5 bases). Germline CDR1 SGHTA, CDR2 FQGNSA. Between the trimmed V and J ends, which lost 1 base and 6 bases, there was a span of 18 bases. The CDR3 is 17 amino acids. The CDR3 DNA reads TGTGCCAGCAGCTTAGGTCTCAGGGTAATTTGGGATGAAAAACTGTTTTTT. Translating it yields CASSLGLRVIWDEKLFF. The entire variable domain, with the rest obtained from reference TRBV7-2 and TRBJ1-4, is as follows: GAGVSQSPSNKVTEKGKDVELRCDPISGHTALYWYRQSLGQGLEFLIYFQGNSAPDKSGLPSDRFSAERTGGSVSTLTIQRTQQEDSAVYLCASSLGLRVIWDEKLFFGSGTQLSVL.

This chain connects TRBV5-1 to TRBJ2-7; D perhaps matches TRBD2 (5 bases). The V end was cut by 4 bases, the J end by 0 bases, with 8 bases between. This CDR3 spans 13 amino acids. Germline V gene lookup returns CDR1 SGHRS and CDR2 YFSETQ. The chain's CDR3 is CASSPGSSYEQYF. The CDR3, as DNA: TGCGCCAGCAGCCCGGGGAGCTCCTACGAGCAGTACTTC.

Concerning this clone: Germline and junction disagree at one end, which may indicate a read error. The chain has TRBV7-9 and TRBJ1-2; 7 positions agree with TRBD1. The CDR3 sequence is 12 residues long. CDR1 is SEHNR and CDR2 is FQNEAQ in the germline V gene (reference sequence). The CDR3 DNA sequence: TGTGCCGGTAGTAACAGGGGATTGCCTCTTCTCTTC. This translates into CAGSNRGLPLLF.

The CDR3 DNA follows: TGTGCCAGCAGTGACATTGGACAGGGAAGGGCCGGGGAGCTGTTTTTT. The encoded protein is CASSDIGQGRAGELFF. This chain links TRBV2 with TRBJ2-2, with 8 bases that match TRBD1. Germline CDR1 and CDR2: SNHLY and FYNNEI. The CDR3 length is 16 residues. Losses at the gene ends were 3 bases for V and 6 bases for J; bases not matched to a gene: 9.

The chain uses TRBV11-2 and TRBJ2-7, with a weak D call TRBD1 (5 bases). The CDR3 runs to 13 residues. Germline V gene data show CDR1 as SGHAT and CDR2 as FQNNGV. V was cut by 5 bases and J by 3 bases, with 11 bases left in between. The CDR3 loop is CASSPRQGYEQYF. The CDR3 region has the DNA TGTGCCAGCAGCCCCCGCCAGGGCTACGAGCAGTACTTC.

This clone was recorded once. The V and J genes are TRBV6-5 and TRBJ1-5, with no clear D. The CDR3 totals 14 residues. Trimming took 8 bases from V and 4 from J, leaving 15 bases between them. Germline lookup yields CDR1 MNHEY and CDR2 SVGAGI. The CDR3 DNA reads TGTGCCAGCTCCAGACGGCAGTGGAATCAGCCCCAGCATTTT. This sequence encodes CASSRRQWNQPQHF.

The J gene is TRBJ1-1, the V gene TRBV19; possible D gene TRBD1, 6 bases. Germline V gives CDR1 LNHDA, CDR2 SQIVND (reference sequence). The CDR3 totals 13 residues. V lost 1 base and J lost 3, with 6 bases in between. CDR3 sequence reads: CASSIAGDTEAFF. In nucleotides, the CDR3 is TGTGCCAGTAGTATAGCAGGGGACACTGAAGCTTTCTTT.

The rearrangement uses TRBV7-8 and TRBJ2-7; 10 bases agree with TRBD1. The junction had 11 bases not matched to a gene; V was cut back by 5 bases and J by 4 bases. The CDR3 is made up of 16 amino acids. Looked up from germline, CDR1 is SGHVS and CDR2 is FQNEAQ. The CDR3 nucleotides read TGTGCCAGCAGCCCCCGTGGGGGACAGGGGAGTTACGAGCAGTACTTC. It yields the protein CASSPRGGQGSYEQYF.

This sequence joins TRBV6-1 and TRBJ2-4, with TRBD1 as a possible D gene (6 bases). This CDR3 has 16 residues. Germline loops: CDR1 MNHNS, CDR2 SASEGT. Trimming left V 2 bases short and J 0 bases short, with 11 bases between. DNA of the CDR3: TGTGCCAGCAGTGAATTGGGGGCTCTAGCCAAAAACATTCAGTACTTC. Translation: CASSELGALAKNIQYF.

J is TRBJ2-1 and V is TRBV5-1; possible D gene TRBD1, 5 bases. V lost 0 bases and J 12 bases, leaving 10 bases between the germline ends. The CDR3 totals 12 residues. The germline gives CDR1 SGHRS, CDR2 YFSETQ. In nucleotides, the CDR3 is TGCGCCAGCAGCTTGGAGTTCCAGGGGCAGTTCTTC. Its translation: CASSLEFQGQFF.

The genes are TRBV5-4 and TRBJ2-7; D is uncertain. Germline CDR1 and CDR2: SGHNT and YYREEE (reference sequence). The CDR3 loop spans 13 amino acids. Trimming took off 0 bases at V and 2 bases at J, with 6 bases between the two ends. The CDR3 sequence is CASSLDRTYEQYF. The DNA of the CDR3 is TGTGCCAGCAGCTTGGACCGAACCTACGAGCAGTACTTC.

This clone appeared a few times. This chain connects TRBV7-8 to TRBJ2-7; 8 bases are shared with TRBD2. CDR1 is SGHVS and CDR2 is FQNEAQ in the germline V gene. V lost 0 bases, J lost 7 bases, and 5 bases stayed unmatched. This CDR3 has 14 residues. Written as DNA, the CDR3 is TGTGCCAGCAGCTTAGCGCGGGGGGCGGAAGAGCAGTACTTC. Translating it yields CASSLARGAEEQYF.